Described below is a single T cell receptor (beta chain) sequence and its context. Sequenced by immunoSEQ multiplex PCR; TCRdb stores in-frame clones only, minus some. The data show some 310,000 clones, with approximately 80% seen just once and approximately 7% held by the top ten. This sample is part of a study of cytotoxic CD8 clonotypes in ibrutinib-treated CLL. The input for sequencing was PBMCs, taken before ibrutinib treatment. The TCR sequence derives from a human donor with chronic lymphocytic leukemia.

In nucleotides, the CDR3 is TGTGCCAGCTCACCCAGACAGGCCGGGGGCGTCACCGGGGAGCTGTTTTTT. It translates to CASSPRQAGGVTGELFF. This sequence joins TRBV18 and TRBJ2-2; D is possibly TRBD1 or TRBD2 (6 bases each). The CDR3 runs 17 residues. From germline, CDR1 is KGHSH and CDR2 LQKENI. V was pared by 3 bases and J by 4 bases, with 18 bases between. The full variable domain, in which reference TRBV18 and TRBJ2-2 provide the parts outside the CDR3, is NAGVMQNPRHLVRRRGQEARLRCSPMKGHSHVYWYRQLPEEGLKFMVYLQKENIIDESGMPKERFSAEFPKEGPSILRIQQVVRGDSAAYFCASSPRQAGGVTGELFFGEGSRLTVL.